Listed below are T cell receptor beta chains from one sample, sequenced in a study of blood T cell repertoires in COVID-19. This table comes from immunoSEQ multiplex PCR, and its TCRdb copy is limited to in-frame clones, with some not included. The repertoire holds about 480,000 clones, around 89% seen once, with approximately 1.8% in the top ten. Sequencing used PBMCs or T cells enriched from blood (not recorded which). All receptors derive from a woman aged 40 to 50 who had recovered from COVID-19. Each CDR3 is given with its conserved first and last residue. D genes are given only for firm matches. Clone size appears in some rows only: once, few, many, or a class for an expanded clone.

clone_size	d_call	v_call	cdr3_length	j_call	cdr3_aa	cdr3_nt
-	TRBD1	TRBV7-2	14	TRBJ1-2	CASSSGTGPYGYTF	TGTGCCAGCAGCTCCGGGACAGGCCCCTATGGCTACACCTTC
-	-	TRBV12-3/TRBV12-4	13	TRBJ1-1	CASTLRGTLEAFF	TGTGCCAGCACACTTCGGGGAACACTTGAAGCTTTCTTT
-	-	TRBV3-1/TRBV3-2	14	TRBJ1-1	CASSREQQNTEAFF	TGTGCCAGCAGCCGTGAACAGCAGAACACTGAAGCTTTCTTT
few	-	TRBV30	15	TRBJ1-4	CAWSVYDRSEEKLFF	TGTGCCTGGAGTGTTTATGATCGGTCGGAGGAAAAACTGTTTTTT
-	-	TRBV12-5	17	TRBJ1-5	CASGLVRLGYSNQPQHF	TGTGCTAGTGGTTTGGTACGACTAGGGTATAGCAATCAGCCCCAGCATTTT
-	-	TRBV7-2	14	TRBJ2-7	CASSLRLVSDEQYF	TGTGCCAGCAGCTTAAGACTAGTTTCCGACGAGCAGTACTTC
-	-	TRBV4-3	14	TRBJ2-5	CASSQVFPAEAQYF	TGCGCCAGCAGCCAAGTCTTCCCAGCCGAGGCCCAGTACTTC
-	-	TRBV5-1	14	TRBJ1-1	CASSYGGKVSEAFF	TGCGCCAGCAGCTATGGAGGGAAGGTTTCTGAAGCTTTCTTT
-	TRBD1	TRBV2	15	TRBJ1-2	CASSQDRPFNYGYTF	TGTGCCAGCAGTCAGGACAGGCCATTTAACTATGGCTACACCTTC
-	TRBD2	TRBV5-6	16	TRBJ2-1	CASRTRLAGGGNEQFF	TGTGCCAGCAGAACACGACTAGCGGGGGGTGGCAATGAGCAGTTCTTC
-	-	TRBV9	14	TRBJ2-3	CASSVDPAGDTQYF	TGTGCCAGCAGCGTAGACCCGGCGGGAGATACGCAGTATTTT
-	-	TRBV2	13	TRBJ1-1	CASSEQGPTEAFF	TGTGCCAGCAGTGAACAGGGCCCGACGGAAGCTTTCTTT
-	-	TRBV5-1	14	TRBJ2-1	CASRPTMSYNEQFF	TGCGCCAGCAGGCCGACTATGTCCTACAATGAGCAGTTCTTC
-	-	TRBV19	16	TRBJ1-2	CASSIVGQGADSSAGF	-
-	TRBD2	TRBV3-1/TRBV3-2	18	TRBJ2-7	CASSPSWTSGLNSYEQYF	TGTGCCAGCAGCCCTTCCTGGACTAGCGGACTCAACTCCTACGAGCAGTACTTC
-	-	TRBV18	12	TRBJ1-1	CASSPEGTEAFF	TGTGCCAGCTCACCAGAGGGCACTGAAGCTTTCTTT
-	TRBD1	TRBV5-1	15	TRBJ2-7	CASSPNTGTGYEQYF	TGCGCCAGCAGCCCTAACACCGGGACAGGCTACGAGCAGTACTTC
-	TRBD1	TRBV7-9	15	TRBJ1-1	CASSLKTGGNTEAFF	TGTGCCAGCAGCTTAAAGACAGGGGGCAACACTGAAGCTTTCTTT
-	-	TRBV7-2	15	TRBJ2-3	CASSYVAVPTDTQYF	TGTGCCAGCAGCTACGTAGCGGTGCCCACAGATACGCAGTATTTT
once	-	TRBV4-2	13	TRBJ2-7	CASSQGLSYEQYF	TGTGCCAGCAGCCAAGGACTTTCCTACGAGCAGTACTTC
-	-	TRBV3-1/TRBV3-2	15	TRBJ2-1	CASSQAGQQVHEQFF	TGTGCCAGCAGCCAAGCCGGACAGCAGGTCCATGAGCAGTTCTTC
-	-	TRBV18	13	TRBJ2-7	CASSPRTENEQYF	TGTGCCAGCTCACCACGGACAGAGAACGAGCAGTACTTC
-	-	TRBV14	16	TRBJ2-7	CASTPAGPFGAYEQYF	TGTGCCAGCACCCCGGCGGGGCCTTTTGGCGCCTACGAGCAGTACTTC
-	TRBD2	TRBV3-1/TRBV3-2	18	TRBJ2-2	CASSQFPGLAGATGELFF	TGTGCCAGCAGCCAATTCCCCGGACTAGCGGGAGCCACCGGGGAGCTGTTTTTT
many	-	TRBV11-1	13	TRBJ1-2	CASSVDSYYGYTF	TGTGCCAGCAGCGTGGACAGTTACTATGGCTACACCTTC
-	-	TRBV18	16	TRBJ1-5	CASSPQGGESNQPQHF	TGTGCCAGCTCACCTCAGGGTGGCGAGAGCAATCAGCCCCAGCATTTT
-	-	TRBV6-1	15	TRBJ1-2	CASSESWWRSGGYTF	TGTGCCAGCAGTGAATCGTGGTGGAGATCTGGTGGCTACACCTTC
-	-	TRBV7-7	21	TRBJ2-1	CASSLIPHYSGGGSSYNEQFF	TGTGCTAGCAGCTTAATCCCTCACTACTCCGGCGGCGGTAGCTCCTACAATGAGCAGTTCTTC
-	TRBD1	TRBV10-1	16	TRBJ1-1	CASSLGQGGASTEAFF	TGCGCCAGCAGTCTTGGACAGGGGGGGGCCAGCACTGAAGCTTTCTTT
-	TRBD2	TRBV5-8	14	TRBJ2-2	CASSFGSGGRELFF	TGTGCCAGCAGCTTTGGGAGCGGGGGTCGGGAGCTGTTTTTT
once	TRBD1	TRBV18	15	TRBJ1-2	CASSPTGTGLEGYTF	TGTGCCAGCTCACCAACCGGGACAGGGTTAGAAGGCTACACCTTC
-	-	TRBV27	15	TRBJ1-4	CASSFGTQGREKLFF	TGTGCCAGCAGTTTTGGGACACAGGGTCGGGAAAAACTGTTTTTT
-	-	TRBV9	11	TRBJ2-1	CASSVTSEQFF	TGTGCCAGCAGCGTAACGAGTGAGCAGTTCTTC
-	TRBD1	TRBV7-9	17	TRBJ1-2	CASSFGRGRREDYGYTF	TGTGCCAGCAGCTTTGGTAGGGGGCGCAGAGAGGACTATGGCTACACCTTC
-	TRBD2	TRBV2	14	TRBJ2-1	CGLGRTSGDNEQFF	TGTGGCTTGGGTCGGACTAGCGGGGACAATGAGCAGTTCTTC
-	-	TRBV4-3	14	TRBJ2-1	CASSQVSGSDEQFF	TGCGCCAGCAGCCAAGTAAGTGGGAGTGATGAGCAGTTCTTC
-	TRBD2	TRBV4-2	16	TRBJ2-7	CASSQEIGLAGGEQYF	TGTGCCAGCAGCCAAGAAATTGGACTAGCGGGAGGCGAGCAGTACTTC
-	TRBD2	TRBV11-2	17	TRBJ2-5	CASSLRPGLAVQETQYF	TGTGCCAGCAGCTTACGTCCGGGACTAGCGGTCCAAGAGACCCAGTACTTC
-	-	TRBV5-1	14	TRBJ2-5	CASSPGTPGETQYF	TGCGCCAGCAGCCCCGGGACACCGGGCGAGACCCAGTACTTC
-	-	TRBV11-2	13	TRBJ1-2	CASSLNLEVGYTF	TGTGCCAGCAGCTTAAACTTGGAGGTTGGCTACACCTTC